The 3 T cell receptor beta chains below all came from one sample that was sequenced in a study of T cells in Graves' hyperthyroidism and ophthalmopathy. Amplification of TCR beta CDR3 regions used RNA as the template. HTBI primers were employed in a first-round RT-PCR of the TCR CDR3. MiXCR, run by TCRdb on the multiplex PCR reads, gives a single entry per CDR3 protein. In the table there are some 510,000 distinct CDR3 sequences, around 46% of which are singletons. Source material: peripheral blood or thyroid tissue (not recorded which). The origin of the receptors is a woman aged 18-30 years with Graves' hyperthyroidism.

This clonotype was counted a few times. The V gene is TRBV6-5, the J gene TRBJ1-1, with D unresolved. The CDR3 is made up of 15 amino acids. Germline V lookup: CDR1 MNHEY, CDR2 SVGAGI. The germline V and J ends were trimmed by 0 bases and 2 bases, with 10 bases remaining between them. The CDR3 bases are TGTGCCAGCAGTTACTCCAAAGGCGGCAACACTGAAGCTTTCTTT. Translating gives CASSYSKGGNTEAFF.

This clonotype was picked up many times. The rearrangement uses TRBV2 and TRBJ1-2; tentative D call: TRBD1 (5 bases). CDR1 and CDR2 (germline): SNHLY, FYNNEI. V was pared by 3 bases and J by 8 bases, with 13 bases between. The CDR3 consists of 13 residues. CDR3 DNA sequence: TGTGCCAGCAGTGAGCAGGGACCGGAGGGCTACACCTTC. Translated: CASSEQGPEGYTF.

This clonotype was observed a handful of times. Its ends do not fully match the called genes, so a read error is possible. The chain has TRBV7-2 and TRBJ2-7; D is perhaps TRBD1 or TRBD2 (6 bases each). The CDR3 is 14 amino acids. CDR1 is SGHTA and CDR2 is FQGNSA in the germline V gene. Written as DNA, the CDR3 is TGTGCCAACAGCTTAGTTCCGGGGGCAGGCGAGCAGTACTTC. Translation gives CANSLVPGAGEQYF.